This T cell receptor beta chain comes out of a study of shared clonotypes between healthy human individuals. Findings and limits, study-wide: Apart from blood, nothing was sampled; tissue repertoires likely differ. Depth of sequencing was expected to influence donor clonotype sharing.

CDR1 GTSNPN and CDR2 SVGIG come from the germline V gene (reference sequence). Trimming left V 2 bases short and J 8 bases short, with 7 bases between. CDR3 size: 11 residues. Roughly 30,000 T cell genomes, or around 290 ng DNA, went into replicate PCRs of unsorted PBMC. Sequencing used immunoSEQ multiplex PCR; TCRdb keeps in-frame clones, though not all of them. The profile covers fewer than 600,000 clones, with 79% appearing a single time and over 10% taken by the ten largest. This clone was seen many times. The antigen is undetermined. Among the donors, all were Caucasian adults who lived in Nashville, Tennessee.

This receptor was obtained from a woman aged 40 to 50 in good health. Some clones in this sample may be carry-over from other donors' samples. The chain joins TRBV30 to TRBJ1-3, with no clear D. What was sequenced was PBMCs. The CDR3, as DNA: TGTGCCTGGAGTCTGAGGGACACCATATATTTT. Residues: CAWSLRDTIYF.